Here is one TCR beta chain with its context. For the second PCR, which ran for roughly 6 to 12 cycles, a sample-barcoded 5' primer and a J-beta primer mix were used. From the 5' RACE reads, TCRdb called clonotypes with MiXCR, one entry per CDR3 protein. The table records approximately 670,000 distinct CDR3 sequences, roughly 41% of them present only once. This record comes from a study of blood T cells in healthy people across ages. The germline V gene encodes CDR1 SQVTM and CDR2 ANQGSEA. J lost 4 bases, V lost 3 bases, and 5 bases had no gene match. The CDR3 has 13 amino acids. Total RNA amounts of at least 6 micrograms were extracted per sample.

The clonotype comes from a man older than 75 in good health. V is TRBV29-1 and J is TRBJ2-5; 7 positions agree with TRBD1. Sequencing was carried out using blood. CDR3 sequence: CSVDGTGAETQYF. As DNA, the CDR3 is TGCAGCGTTGATGGTACAGGGGCAGAGACCCAGTACTTC. Complete variable domain (other parts from reference TRBV29-1 and TRBJ2-5): SAVISQKPSRDICQRGTSLTIQCQVDSQVTMMFWYRQQPGQSLTLIATANQGSEATYESGFVIDKFPISRPNLTFSTLTVSNMSPEDSSIYLCSVDGTGAETQYFGPGTRLLVL.